These 11 T cell receptor beta chains share one sample of origin, sequenced in a study of blood T cell repertoires in COVID-19. Here immunoSEQ multiplex PCR was the method, and the copy in TCRdb shows in-frame clones only, minus some. The table shows 75,000 to 100,000 clones, with nearly 90% occurring only once. The specimen was peripheral blood. These TCRs come from a man in his 70s with acute or convalescent COVID-19.

The chain carries TRBV11-2 and TRBJ1-3; D is unresolved. V shed 1 base and J shed 2 bases, with 6 bases lying between them. Germline lookup yields CDR1 SGHAT and CDR2 FQNNGV. The CDR3 loop spans 14 amino acids. Here the CDR3 DNA reads TGTGCCAGCAGCTTAGGTTTAGCTGGAAACACCATATATTTT. Translation gives CASSLGLAGNTIYF.

This chain links TRBV15 with TRBJ1-2; D call uncertain. CDR3 length: 15 residues. Germline CDR1 LNHNV, CDR2 YYDKDF (reference sequence). The V end lost 3 bases, the J end lost 3 bases, and 14 bases lay between the germline ends. CDR3 DNA: TGTGCCACCAGCAGGTTTCCCGCTCGGGACTATGGCTACACCTTC. Translation: CATSRFPARDYGYTF.

The V gene is TRBV9, the J gene TRBJ1-6; tentatively, D is TRBD1 (6 bases). In germline, CDR1 is SGDLS, CDR2 YYNGEE. The V gene lost 3 bases and the J gene lost 8 bases, with 12 bases spanning the gap. This CDR3 contains 14 residues. The CDR3 DNA follows: TGTGCCAGCAGCGGGACAGCCGCTGATTCACCCCTCCACTTT. Its protein is CASSGTAADSPLHF.

This sequence joins TRBV5-1 and TRBJ1-1; D call uncertain. Germline V gives CDR1 SGHRS, CDR2 YFSETQ. CDR3 size: 13 residues. V was cut by 0 bases and J by 0 bases, with 3 bases left in between. CDR3 sequence (DNA): TGCGCCAGCAGCTTGGGTATGAACACTGAAGCTTTCTTT. Translating gives CASSLGMNTEAFF.

This chain joins TRBV27 and TRBJ1-4, with TRBD1 matching 9 bases. V lost 4 bases, J lost 8 bases, and 8 bases stayed unmatched. The CDR3 sequence is 15 residues long. Germline CDR1 reads MNHEY; CDR2 reads SMNVEV (reference sequence). Here the CDR3 reads CASSYSGQGFEKLFF. CDR3 DNA: TGTGCCAGCAGTTACTCGGGACAGGGTTTCGAAAAACTGTTTTTT.

This clone was counted between two and nine times. DNA of the CDR3: TGTGCCTGGAGTGGCAGCGGTTCCTCCTACGAGCAGTACTTC. Translated, it gives CAWSGSGSSYEQYF. V gene TRBV30 combines with J gene TRBJ2-7, with D maybe TRBD2 (5 bases). The V end lost 1 base, the J end lost 0 bases, and 10 bases lay between the germline ends. Germline V gene lookup returns CDR1 GTSNPN and CDR2 SVGIG (reference sequence). This CDR3 is built from 14 residues. Full variable domain (rest looked up from reference TRBV30 and TRBJ2-7): SQTIHQWPATLVQPVGSPLSLECTVEGTSNPNLYWYRQAAGRGLQLLFYSVGIGQISSEVPQNLSASRPQDRQFILSSKKLLLSDSGFYLCAWSGSGSSYEQYFGPGTRLTVT.

The V call is TRBV6-2 or TRBV6-3, the J call TRBJ1-5; 7 bases fit TRBD1. With 2 bases clipped from V and 0 bases from J, the junction kept 7 bases outside the gene matches. Per germline, CDR1 MNHEY and CDR2 SVGEGT. The CDR3 totals 17 residues. DNA for the CDR3: TGTGCCAGCAGTTACACAACAGGGGAGTATAGCAATCAGCCCCAGCATTTT. Encoded protein: CASSYTTGEYSNQPQHF.

V gene TRBV11-2 combines with J gene TRBJ1-1; no firm D call. The length of the CDR3 is 13 residues. The V gene's germline CDR1 is SGHAT and CDR2 FQNNGV. Trimming stripped 10 bases from V and 5 bases from J, with 17 bases between. CDR3 in amino acids: CATQSRGWTEAFF. The CDR3 bases are TGTGCCACCCAATCCCGGGGTTGGACTGAAGCTTTCTTT.

V is TRBV1 and J is TRBJ1-6; no DNA check was done on the table's D call, TRBD1. TRBV1 is annotated as a pseudogene. CDR3 size: 19 residues. Written as DNA, the CDR3 is TGCACCAGCAGCCAATTGACAGGGATCGATTTCCCGTATAATTCACCCCTCCACTTT. Protein sequence: CTSSQLTGIDFPYNSPLHF.

The chain is built from TRBV10-3 and TRBJ1-4; 10 bases map to TRBD1. The CDR3 is 15 residues long. Germline V lookup: CDR1 ENHRY, CDR2 SYGVKD. The V gene end was trimmed by 0 bases and the J gene end by 5 bases; junction bases not matched to a gene: 0. CDR3 in amino acids: CAISESGQGNEKLFF. The CDR3 DNA follows: TGTGCCATCAGTGAGTCGGGACAGGGGAATGAAAAACTGTTTTTT.

The rearrangement joins TRBV5-1 to TRBJ1-4; a weak D match, TRBD1 (5 bases). Germline CDR1 reads SGHRS; CDR2 reads YFSETQ. Trimming took off 0 bases at V and 8 bases at J, with 11 bases between the two ends. The CDR3 runs 14 residues. CDR3 in DNA: TGCGCCAGCAGCTTGGGACAGCCGAGGGAAAAACTGTTTTTT. Translating gives CASSLGQPREKLFF. Full variable domain (rest looked up from reference TRBV5-1 and TRBJ1-4): KAGVTQTPRYLIKTRGQQVTLSCSPISGHRSVSWYQQTPGQGLQFLFEYFSETQRNKGNFPGRFSGRQFSNSRSEMNVSTLELGDSALYLCASSLGQPREKLFFGSGTQLSVL.